The source of this T cell receptor (beta chain) is a study of blood T cell repertoires in COVID-19 (dated by TCRdb to about 2020). In terms of the full investigation: Samples covering the acute and convalescent phases of COVID-19 were provided by collaborators in the United States, Italy and Spain. The repertoires were released in a freely available public database meant as a resource for research on the immune response to SARS-CoV-2. The material from the prospective study consisted of cDNA or gDNA derived from T cells, B-cell-depleted T cells, or PBMCs. A de-identified subject ID, COVID-19 status, age in years and sex were almost always included in the sample metadata. Where available, HLA class I and class II types were obtained from metadata supplied by the sample provider rather than from assay-based typing. Samples were obtained from the ongoing ImmuneRACE study (first 160 participants) and from 1,000 to 1,500 subjects provided by 6 global collaborators. The dataset comprised deeply sampled blood TCRbeta repertoires from subjects exposed to, actively infected with, or recovered from COVID-19. The paper as a whole reports these results and caveats: How much clinical and demographic metadata was included differed by source and by participant, and the metadata was provided uncurated.

The immunoSEQ Assay, a bias-controlled multiplex PCR, was used to amplify TCRbeta CDR3 regions from genomic DNA. Processing in the source paper ran as follows. Nucleated cell counts per sample were estimated from amplification of reference gene primers within the assay. To quantify the absolute abundance of each unique TCRbeta CDR3 rearrangement, sequence reads were collapsed and filtered. For each sample, productive Simpson clonality was calculated as the square root of Simpson's diversity index across productive rearrangements. The immuneACCESS repertoire file appears here via TCRdb, limited to in-frame rearrangements. These files lack a portion of the clones; in checked studies, under half of the deficit traces to unresolved V genes, and the cause of the others is not known. The V and J calls and the clone size are those of that table, but D and trimming were determined from the DNA. For this sample the table gives fewer than 300,000 clones, of which about 86% were detected only once. 15% to 18% of the sample lies in the top ten.

One collaborating source in Seattle enrolled patients while the patients were actively infected and followed the patients over time throughout the course of disease. Each collaborating institution followed its own protocols to collect whole blood in K2EDTA tubes. For TCRbeta analysis, collaborators shipped samples as frozen whole blood, isolated PBMCs, or DNA extracted from either of those sample types. As to this clone: This clone's antigen is unknown. Base-call qualities are not available, and no considerably larger clone is one nucleotide away.

V loses 3 bases at its end and J loses 6 bases; junction bases beyond the gene matches: 7. CDR1 and CDR2 are read off the germline V gene as SGDLS and YYNGEE. The CDR3 has 15 amino acids, counting the end cysteine and phenylalanine. The sequence is cut down to CDR3 DNA, 45 bases in frame from base 1. This receptor was identified in a person in their 70s with COVID-19, enrolled during active disease. Sequencing used peripheral blood. This sequence uses TRBV9 and TRBJ1-2, with 11 central nucleotides matching TRBD1. The CDR3 here reads CASSGPGQGGHGYTF. At the DNA level, the sequence is TGTGCCAGCAGCGGACCGGGACAGGGGGGCCATGGCTACACCTTC.